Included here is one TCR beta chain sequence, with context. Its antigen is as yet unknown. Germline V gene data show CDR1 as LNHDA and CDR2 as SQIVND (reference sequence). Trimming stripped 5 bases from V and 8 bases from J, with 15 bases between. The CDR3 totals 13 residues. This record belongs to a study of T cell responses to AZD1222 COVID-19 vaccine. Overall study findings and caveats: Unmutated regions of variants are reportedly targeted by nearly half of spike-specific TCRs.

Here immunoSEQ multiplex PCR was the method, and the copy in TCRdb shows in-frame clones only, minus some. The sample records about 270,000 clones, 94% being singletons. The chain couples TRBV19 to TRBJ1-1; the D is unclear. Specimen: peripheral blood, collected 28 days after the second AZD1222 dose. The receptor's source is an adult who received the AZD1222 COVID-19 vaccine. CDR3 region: CASSPRTSVEAFF. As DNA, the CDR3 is TGTGCCAGTAGTCCACGGACGTCGGTCGAAGCTTTCTTT.